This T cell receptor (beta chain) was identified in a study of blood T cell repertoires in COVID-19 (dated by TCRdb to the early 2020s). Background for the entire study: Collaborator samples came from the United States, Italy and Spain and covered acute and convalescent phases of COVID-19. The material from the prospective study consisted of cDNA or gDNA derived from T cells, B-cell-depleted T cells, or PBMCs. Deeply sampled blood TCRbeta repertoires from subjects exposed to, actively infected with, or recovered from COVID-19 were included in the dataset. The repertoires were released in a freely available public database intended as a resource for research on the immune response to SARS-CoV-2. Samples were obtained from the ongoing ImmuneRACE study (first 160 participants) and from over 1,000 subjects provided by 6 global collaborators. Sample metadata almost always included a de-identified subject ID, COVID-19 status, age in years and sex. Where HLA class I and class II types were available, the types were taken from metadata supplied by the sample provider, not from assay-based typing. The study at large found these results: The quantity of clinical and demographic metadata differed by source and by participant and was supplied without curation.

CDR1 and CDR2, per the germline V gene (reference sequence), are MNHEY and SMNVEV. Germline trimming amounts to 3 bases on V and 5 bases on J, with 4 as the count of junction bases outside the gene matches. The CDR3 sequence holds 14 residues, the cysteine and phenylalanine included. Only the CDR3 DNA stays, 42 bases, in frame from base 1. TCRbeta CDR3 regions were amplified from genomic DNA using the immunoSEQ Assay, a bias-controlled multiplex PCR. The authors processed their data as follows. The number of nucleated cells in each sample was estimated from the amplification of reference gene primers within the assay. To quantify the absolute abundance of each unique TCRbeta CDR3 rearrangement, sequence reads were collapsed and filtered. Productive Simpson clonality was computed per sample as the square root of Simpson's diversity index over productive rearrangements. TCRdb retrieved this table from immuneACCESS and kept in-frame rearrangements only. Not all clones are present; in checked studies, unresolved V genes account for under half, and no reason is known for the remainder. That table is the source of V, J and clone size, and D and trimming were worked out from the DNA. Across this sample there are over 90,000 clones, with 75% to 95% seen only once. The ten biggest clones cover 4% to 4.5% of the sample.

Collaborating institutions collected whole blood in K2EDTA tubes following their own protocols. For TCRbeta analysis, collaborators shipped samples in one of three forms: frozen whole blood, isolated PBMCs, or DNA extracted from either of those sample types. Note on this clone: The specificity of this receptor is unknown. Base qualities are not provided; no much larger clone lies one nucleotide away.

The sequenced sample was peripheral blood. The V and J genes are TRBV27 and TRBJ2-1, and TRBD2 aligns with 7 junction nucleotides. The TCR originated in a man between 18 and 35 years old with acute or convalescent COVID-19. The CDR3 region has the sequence CASSFSGVNNEQFF. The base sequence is TGTGCCAGCAGTTTCAGCGGGGTTAACAATGAGCAGTTCTTC.